These 2 T cell receptor beta chains came from one sample sequenced in a study of T-cell memory formation after mild COVID-19. TCRdb fed the 5' RACE reads into MiXCR, producing one record per CDR3 protein. The table lists roughly 280,000 distinct CDR3 sequences, 7% to 10% of them singletons. Sample: PBMCs or a T cell subset sorted from them (not recorded which). These TCRs come from a man between 18 and 29 years old who had mild COVID-19 (a few samples of this study predate the infection). Cell type and time point are not known.

V and J are TRBV21-1 and TRBJ2-7; TRBD2 is the table's D call, not checked against the DNA. TRBV21-1 is flagged as a pseudogene. The CDR3 has 13 amino acids. The CDR3 DNA follows: TGTGCCAGCAGGGGGAGAGGCGCCTACGAGCAGTACGTC. This translates into CASRGRGAYEQYV.

This clonotype was recorded at least ten times. The J gene is TRBJ2-3, the V gene TRBV5-1; 7 bases fit TRBD2. The CDR3 runs to 13 residues. Germline loops: CDR1 SGHRS, CDR2 YFSETQ. Trimming removed 6 bases from V and 3 bases from J; junction bases left unmatched: 4. In DNA form, the CDR3 reads TGCGCCAGCATGCTGGGGGGGACAGATACGCAGTATTTT. Amino acids: CASMLGGTDTQYF.